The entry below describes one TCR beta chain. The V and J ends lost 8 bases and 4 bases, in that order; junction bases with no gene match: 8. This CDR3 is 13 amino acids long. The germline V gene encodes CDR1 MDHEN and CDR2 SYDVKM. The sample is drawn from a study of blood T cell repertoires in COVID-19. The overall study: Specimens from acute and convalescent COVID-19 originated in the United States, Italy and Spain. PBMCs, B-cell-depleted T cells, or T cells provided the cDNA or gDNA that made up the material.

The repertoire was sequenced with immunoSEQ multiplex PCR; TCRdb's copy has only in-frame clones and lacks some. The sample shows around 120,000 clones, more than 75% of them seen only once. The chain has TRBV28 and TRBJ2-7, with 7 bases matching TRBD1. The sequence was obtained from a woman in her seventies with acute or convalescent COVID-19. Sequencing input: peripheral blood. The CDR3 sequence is CASQTGSQYEQYF. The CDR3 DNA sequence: TGTGCCAGCCAGACAGGGTCCCAGTACGAGCAGTACTTC.